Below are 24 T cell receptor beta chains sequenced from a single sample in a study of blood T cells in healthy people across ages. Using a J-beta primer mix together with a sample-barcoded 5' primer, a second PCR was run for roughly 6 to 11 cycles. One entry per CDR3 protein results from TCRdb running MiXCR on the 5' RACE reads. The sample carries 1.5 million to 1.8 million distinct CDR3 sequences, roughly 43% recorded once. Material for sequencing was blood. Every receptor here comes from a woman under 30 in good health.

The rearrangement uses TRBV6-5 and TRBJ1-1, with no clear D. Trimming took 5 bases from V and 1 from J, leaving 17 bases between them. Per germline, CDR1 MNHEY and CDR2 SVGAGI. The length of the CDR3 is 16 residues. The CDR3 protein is CASSTGSTARNTEAFF. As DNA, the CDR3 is TGTGCCAGCAGTACGGGGTCCACCGCCCGGAACACTGAAGCTTTCTTT.

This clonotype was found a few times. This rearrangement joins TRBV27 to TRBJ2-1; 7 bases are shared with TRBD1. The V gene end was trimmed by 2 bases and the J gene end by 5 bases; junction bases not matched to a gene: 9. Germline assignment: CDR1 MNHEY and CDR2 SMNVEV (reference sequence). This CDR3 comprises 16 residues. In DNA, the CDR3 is TGTGCCAGCAGTTTAGGCCCGGGACAGCCAAACAATGAGCAGTTCTTC. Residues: CASSLGPGQPNNEQFF.

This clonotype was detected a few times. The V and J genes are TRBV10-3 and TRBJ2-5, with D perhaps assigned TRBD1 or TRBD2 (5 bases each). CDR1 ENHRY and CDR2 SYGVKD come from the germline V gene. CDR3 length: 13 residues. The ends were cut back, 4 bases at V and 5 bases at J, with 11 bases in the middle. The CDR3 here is CAISGWGSETQYF. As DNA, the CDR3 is TGTGCCATCAGTGGTTGGGGGAGTGAGACCCAGTACTTC.

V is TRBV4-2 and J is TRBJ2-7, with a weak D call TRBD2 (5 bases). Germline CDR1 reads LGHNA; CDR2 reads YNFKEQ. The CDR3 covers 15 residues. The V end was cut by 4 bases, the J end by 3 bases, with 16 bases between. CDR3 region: CASSPRGGSNYEQYF. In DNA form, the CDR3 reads TGTGCCAGCAGCCCTCGTGGTGGGAGCAACTACGAGCAGTACTTC.

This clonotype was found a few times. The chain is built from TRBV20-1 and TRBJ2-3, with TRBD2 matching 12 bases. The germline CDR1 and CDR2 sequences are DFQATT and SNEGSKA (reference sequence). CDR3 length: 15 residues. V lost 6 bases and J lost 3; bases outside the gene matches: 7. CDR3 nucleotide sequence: TGCAGTGCCCCGACTAGCGGGAGTTCTACAGATACGCAGTATTTT. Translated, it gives CSAPTSGSSTDTQYF.

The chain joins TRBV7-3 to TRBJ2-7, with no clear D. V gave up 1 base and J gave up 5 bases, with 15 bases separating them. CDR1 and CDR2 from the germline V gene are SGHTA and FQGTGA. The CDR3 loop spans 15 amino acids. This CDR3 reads CASSLNSGPSNEQYF. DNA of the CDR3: TGTGCCAGCAGCTTAAATTCAGGACCATCTAACGAGCAGTACTTC.

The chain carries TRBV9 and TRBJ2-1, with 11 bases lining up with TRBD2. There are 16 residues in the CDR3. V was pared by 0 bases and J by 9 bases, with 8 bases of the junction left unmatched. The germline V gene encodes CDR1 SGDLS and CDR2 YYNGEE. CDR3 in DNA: TGTGCCAGCAGCGTAGATGGTAGCGGGGGGGCCGTTGAGCAGTTCTTC. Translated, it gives CASSVDGSGGAVEQFF.

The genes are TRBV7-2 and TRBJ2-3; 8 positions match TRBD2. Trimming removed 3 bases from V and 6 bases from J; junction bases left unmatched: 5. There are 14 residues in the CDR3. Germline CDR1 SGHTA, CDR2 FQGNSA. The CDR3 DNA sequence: TGTGCCAGCAGCTTCGCGCGGGGGGAGGATACGCAGTATTTT. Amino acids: CASSFARGEDTQYF.

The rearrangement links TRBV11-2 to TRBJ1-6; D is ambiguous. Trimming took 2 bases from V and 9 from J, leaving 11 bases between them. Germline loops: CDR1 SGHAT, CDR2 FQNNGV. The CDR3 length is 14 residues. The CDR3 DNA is TGTGCCAGCAGCTTACCCGGGGATCCTTCACCCCTCCACTTT. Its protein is CASSLPGDPSPLHF.

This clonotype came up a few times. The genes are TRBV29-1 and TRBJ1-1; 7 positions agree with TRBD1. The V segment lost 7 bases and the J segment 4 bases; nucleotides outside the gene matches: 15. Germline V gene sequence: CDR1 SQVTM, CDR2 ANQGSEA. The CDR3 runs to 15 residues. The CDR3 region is CSAFYRGYRVTEAFF. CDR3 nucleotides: TGCAGCGCCTTTTACAGGGGATATAGAGTCACTGAAGCTTTCTTT.

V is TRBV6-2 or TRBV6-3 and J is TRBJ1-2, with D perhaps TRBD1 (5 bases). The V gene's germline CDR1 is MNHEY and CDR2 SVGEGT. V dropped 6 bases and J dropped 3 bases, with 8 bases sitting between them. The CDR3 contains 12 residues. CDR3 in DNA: TGTGCCAGCAGCCGGGACCACTATGGCTACACCTTC. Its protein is CASSRDHYGYTF.

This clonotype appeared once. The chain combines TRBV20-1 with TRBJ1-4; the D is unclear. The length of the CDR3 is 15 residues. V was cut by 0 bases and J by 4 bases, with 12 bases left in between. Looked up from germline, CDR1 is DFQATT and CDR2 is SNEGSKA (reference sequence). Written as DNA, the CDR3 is TGCAGTGCTAGAGATCCCGGCGGCGTTAATGAAAAACTGTTTTTT. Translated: CSARDPGGVNEKLFF.

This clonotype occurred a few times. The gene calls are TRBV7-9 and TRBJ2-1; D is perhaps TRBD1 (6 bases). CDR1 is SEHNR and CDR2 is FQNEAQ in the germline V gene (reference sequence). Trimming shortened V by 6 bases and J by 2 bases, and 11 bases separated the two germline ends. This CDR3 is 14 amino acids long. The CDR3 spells CASRGGVTYNEQFF. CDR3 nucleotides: TGTGCCAGCAGAGGGGGAGTTACCTACAATGAGCAGTTCTTC.

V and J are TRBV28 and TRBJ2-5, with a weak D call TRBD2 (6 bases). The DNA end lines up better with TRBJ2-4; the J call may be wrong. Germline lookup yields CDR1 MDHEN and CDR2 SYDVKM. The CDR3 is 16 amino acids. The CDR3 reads CASSPLAVVAKNIQYF. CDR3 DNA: TGTGCCAGCAGTCCCTTAGCGGTTGTAGCCAAAAACATTCAGTACTTC.

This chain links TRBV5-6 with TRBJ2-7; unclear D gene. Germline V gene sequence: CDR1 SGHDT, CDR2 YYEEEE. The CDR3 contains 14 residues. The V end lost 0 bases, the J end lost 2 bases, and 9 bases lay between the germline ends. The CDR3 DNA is TGTGCCAGCAGCTTGGACGTATACCCCTACGAGCAGTACTTC. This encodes CASSLDVYPYEQYF.

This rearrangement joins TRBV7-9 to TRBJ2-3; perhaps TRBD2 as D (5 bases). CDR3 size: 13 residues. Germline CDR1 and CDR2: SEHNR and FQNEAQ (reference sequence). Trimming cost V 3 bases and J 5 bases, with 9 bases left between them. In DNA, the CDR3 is TGTGCCAGCAGCTTGAGGGCGGTAGATACGCAGTATTTT. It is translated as CASSLRAVDTQYF.

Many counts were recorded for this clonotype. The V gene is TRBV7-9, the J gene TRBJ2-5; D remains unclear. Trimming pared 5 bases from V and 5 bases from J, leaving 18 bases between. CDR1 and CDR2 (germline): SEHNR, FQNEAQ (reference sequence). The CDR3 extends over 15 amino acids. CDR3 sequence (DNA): TGTGCCAGCAGCCCAGAGGTTTGGGTTTCCGAGACCCAGTACTTC. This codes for CASSPEVWVSETQYF.

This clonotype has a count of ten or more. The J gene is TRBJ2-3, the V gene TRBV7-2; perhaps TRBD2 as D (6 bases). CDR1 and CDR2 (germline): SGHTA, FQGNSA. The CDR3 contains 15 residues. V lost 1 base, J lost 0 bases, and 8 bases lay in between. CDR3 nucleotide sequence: TGTGCCAGCAGCTTAGTTGGGACTAGCACAGATACGCAGTATTTT. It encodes CASSLVGTSTDTQYF.

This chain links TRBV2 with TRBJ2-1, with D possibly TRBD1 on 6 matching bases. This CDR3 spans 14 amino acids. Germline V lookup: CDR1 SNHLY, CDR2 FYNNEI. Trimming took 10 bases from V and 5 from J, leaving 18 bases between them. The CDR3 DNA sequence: TGTGCCATCATGACCCTGGGGGCCAACAATGAGCAGTTCTTC. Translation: CAIMTLGANNEQFF.

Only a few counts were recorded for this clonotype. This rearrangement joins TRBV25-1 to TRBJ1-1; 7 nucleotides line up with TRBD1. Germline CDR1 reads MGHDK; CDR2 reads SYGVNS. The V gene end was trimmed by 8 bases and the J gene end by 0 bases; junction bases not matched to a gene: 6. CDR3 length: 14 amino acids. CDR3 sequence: CASGQEIMNTEAFF. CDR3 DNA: TGTGCCAGCGGACAGGAGATCATGAACACTGAAGCTTTCTTT. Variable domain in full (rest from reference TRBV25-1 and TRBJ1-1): EADIYQTPRYLVIGTGKKITLECSQTMGHDKMYWYQQDPGMELHLIHYSYGVNSTEKGDLSSESTVSRIRTEHFPLTLESARPSHTSQYLCASGQEIMNTEAFFGQGTRLTVV.

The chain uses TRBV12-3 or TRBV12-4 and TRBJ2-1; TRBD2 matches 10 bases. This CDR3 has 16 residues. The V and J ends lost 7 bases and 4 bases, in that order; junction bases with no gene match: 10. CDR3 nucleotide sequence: TGTGCCAGCATTAATCCGGGACTAGCGCTATACAATGAGCAGTTCTTC. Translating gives CASINPGLALYNEQFF.

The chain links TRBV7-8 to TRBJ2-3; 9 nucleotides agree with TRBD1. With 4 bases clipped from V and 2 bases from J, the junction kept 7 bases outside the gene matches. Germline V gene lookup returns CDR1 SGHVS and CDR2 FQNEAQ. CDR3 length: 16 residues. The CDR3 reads CASSSRGTGPTDTQYF. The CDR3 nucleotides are TGTGCCAGCAGCTCCCGGGGGACAGGGCCCACAGATACGCAGTATTTT.

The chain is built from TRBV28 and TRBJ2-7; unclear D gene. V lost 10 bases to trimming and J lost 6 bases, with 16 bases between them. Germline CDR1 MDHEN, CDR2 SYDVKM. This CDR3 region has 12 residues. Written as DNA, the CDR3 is TGTGCCACCAGACTCAAGGGCCGCGAGCAGTACTTC. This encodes CATRLKGREQYF.

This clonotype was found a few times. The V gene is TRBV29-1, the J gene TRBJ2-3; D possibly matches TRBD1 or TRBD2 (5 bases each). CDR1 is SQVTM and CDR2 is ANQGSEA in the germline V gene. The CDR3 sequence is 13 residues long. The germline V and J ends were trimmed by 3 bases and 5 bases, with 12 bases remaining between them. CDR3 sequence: CSVETGQRDTQYF. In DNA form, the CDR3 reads TGCAGCGTTGAGACGGGGCAGAGAGATACGCAGTATTTT.